This T cell receptor (beta chain) was sequenced during a study of beta chain features in type 1 diabetes. General study results and limits: There was a moderate but significant shortening of TCRB CDR3s in all four CD4+ subsets of Type 1 diabetes patients.

This clone appeared a few times. Its antigen is not identified. Since all of the isolated RNA was reverse transcribed, expressed TCRB transcripts were what got sequenced. Repertoires were generated with immunoSEQ multiplex PCR, while TCRdb's copy carries only in-frame clones and drops some. The sample yields about 700,000 clones, roughly an eighth seen once. The germline CDR1 and CDR2 sequences are PRHDT and FYEKMQ (reference sequence). CDR3 length: 16 amino acids. With 0 bases clipped from V and 4 bases from J, the junction kept 7 bases outside the gene matches. This chain connects TRBV13 to TRBJ1-2, with 8 bases that match TRBD1. The sample was naive CD4+ T cells from blood. The receptor was derived from a man younger than 35 with type 1 diabetes. The CDR3 DNA follows: TGTGCCAGCAGCTTAGGCGCAGGACAGGGTGCCTATGGCTACACCTTC. This gives the protein CASSLGAGQGAYGYTF.